Reported below is one T cell receptor (beta chain). Methods used by the authors: Quantification of nucleated cells was approximated via reference gene primer amplification. Sequencing was performed with immunoSEQ multiplex PCR; in TCRdb, only in-frame clones are kept and a portion is missing. The V and J calls and clone size are taken from that table; D and trimming were inferred from the DNA. The sample holds over 45,000 clones, around 90% seen once. This sample was taken from a study of blood T cell repertoires in COVID-19. About the study: COVID-19 samples collected from the United States, Italy and Spain covered acute and convalescent phases.

V lost 8 bases and J lost 1, with 12 bases in between. The CDR3 is made up of 14 amino acids. Germline V lookup: CDR1 MNHEY, CDR2 SVGAGI. The J gene is TRBJ1-3, the V gene TRBV6-5, with D unresolved. The clonotype originates from an older woman with active or convalescent COVID-19. The specimen sequenced was peripheral blood. CDR3 coding DNA: TGTGCCAGCGGGCACAAGTCATCTGGAAACACCATATATTTT. It translates to CASGHKSSGNTIYF.